This TCR beta chain was recovered during a study of blood T cell repertoires in COVID-19. Overall study: Samples of COVID-19 (acute and convalescent) were obtained from the United States, Italy and Spain. T cells, B-cell-depleted T cells, or PBMCs provided the cDNA or gDNA that served as material.

Notes on this clone: An end of the junction differs from the germline gene, which may be a read error.

Per germline, CDR1 SGHAT and CDR2 FQNNGV. The CDR3 totals 12 residues. Original processing notes: Scientists estimated how many nucleated cells there were by amplifying reference gene primers. Generated by immunoSEQ multiplex PCR, the TCRdb table keeps only in-frame clones and is missing some. That table supplies the V and J calls and clone size; D and trimming were determined from the DNA. Of about 200,000 clones in the sample, roughly nine tenths were seen once. The chain is built from TRBV11-2 and TRBJ1-1; D might be TRBD1 (6 bases). This TCR came from a man aged 55 to 69 with active or convalescent COVID-19. Sequences were obtained from peripheral blood. Here the CDR3 reads CASSSNRDTTVF. CDR3 coding DNA: TGTGCCAGCAGCTCTAACCGGGACACCACCGTCTTT.